The 18 T cell receptor beta chains below were found in one sample sequenced in a study of T-cell memory formation after mild COVID-19. MiXCR was run by TCRdb on the 5' RACE reads, yielding one entry per CDR3 protein. In the table there are just under 350,000 distinct CDR3 sequences, 13% of which are singletons. The sequencing input was PBMCs or a T cell subset sorted from them (not recorded which). Receptors originate from a young man who had mild COVID-19 (a few samples of this study predate the infection). Cell type and time point are not known.

At least ten counts were recorded for this clonotype. The J gene is TRBJ2-7, the V gene TRBV27, with D possibly matching TRBD2 (6 bases). This CDR3 spans 15 amino acids. The germline V and J ends were trimmed by 3 bases and 1 base, with 13 bases remaining between them. The germline V gene has CDR1 MNHEY and CDR2 SMNVEV (reference sequence). The CDR3 nucleotides read TGTGCCAGCAGTTTTAAGGCCGGGGGATCCTACGAGCAGTACGTC. Protein product: CASSFKAGGSYEQYV.

This chain uses TRBV4-1 with TRBJ1-2, with D perhaps TRBD1 (6 bases). This CDR3 region has 15 residues. The germline gives CDR1 MGHRA, CDR2 YSYEKL. Trimming stripped 5 bases from V and 7 bases from J, with 20 bases between. CDR3 sequence: CASSSRWQGKGGYTF. CDR3 nucleotides: TGCGCCAGCAGCTCTAGATGGCAGGGGAAGGGTGGCTACACCTTC.

Turning to this clonotype: Since a much larger clone is just one base distant, this may be a read error. The chain combines TRBV9 with TRBJ2-3; D gene uncertain. V was pared by 4 bases and J by 5 bases, with 14 bases between. Germline V gives CDR1 SGDLS, CDR2 YYNGEE. The CDR3 runs 14 residues. In nucleotides, the CDR3 is TGTGCCAGCAGCAGACGGGTGACCGGAGATACGCAGTATTTT. Its translation: CASSRRVTGDTQYF.

This clonotype was seen more than once but under ten times. The rearrangement joins TRBV10-3 to TRBJ1-1, with D uncertain. The V and J ends lost 4 bases and 4 bases respectively, with 10 bases between them. CDR1 and CDR2 (germline): ENHRY, SYGVKD. CDR3 length: 13 residues. The chain's CDR3 is CAISVSGGTEAFF. The CDR3 nucleotides are TGTGCCATCAGTGTGTCGGGAGGCACTGAAGCTTTCTTT.

The chain couples TRBV15 to TRBJ1-4; D is uncertain. Germline V gene sequence: CDR1 LNHNV, CDR2 YYDKDF (reference sequence). CDR3 size: 14 residues. Trimming cost V 2 bases and J 7 bases, with 11 bases left between them. The CDR3 sequence is CATSRNAGVEKLFF. The CDR3, as DNA: TGTGCCACCAGCAGAAACGCTGGGGTTGAAAAACTGTTTTTT.

The chain links TRBV5-5 to TRBJ1-5; D not resolved. The CDR3 spans 16 residues. Trimming left V 0 bases short and J 2 bases short, with 12 bases between. Germline V gives CDR1 SGHKS, CDR2 YYEKEE (reference sequence). The CDR3, as DNA: TGTGCCAGCAGCTTGGGGCTGGGAGGAGGCAATCAGCCCCAGCATTTT. Protein: CASSLGLGGGNQPQHF.

The chain combines TRBV6-6 with TRBJ2-2; either TRBD1 or TRBD2 may fit D (5 bases each). Trimming left V 2 bases short and J 5 bases short, with 15 bases between. The V gene's germline CDR1 is MNHNY and CDR2 SVGAGI (reference sequence). The CDR3 runs 16 residues. CDR3 coding DNA: TGTGCCAGCAGTTACCATGGGGGAGTCGGGACCGGGGAGCTGTTTTTT. This gives the protein CASSYHGGVGTGELFF.

This clonotype was recorded a few times. The rearrangement links TRBV7-6 to TRBJ2-7; D is unresolved. The CDR3 runs 12 residues. Trimming shortened V by 0 bases and J by 6 bases, and 6 bases separated the two germline ends. Germline V lookup: CDR1 SGHVS, CDR2 FNYEAQ. CDR3 DNA: TGTGCCAGCAGCTTAGCGGAAAGCGAGCAGTACTTC. As protein: CASSLAESEQYF.

J is TRBJ1-2 and V is TRBV4-2; D gene unclear. CDR3 length equals 14 residues. Per germline, CDR1 LGHNA and CDR2 YNFKEQ. Trimming took off 0 bases at V and 5 bases at J, with 10 bases between the two ends. The CDR3 DNA follows: TGTGCCAGCAGCCAAGATGGGGAGTTGTATGGCTACACCTTC. Translation: CASSQDGELYGYTF.

The chain has TRBV6-5 and TRBJ2-7; D is possibly TRBD2 (6 bases). The V end lost 7 bases, the J end lost 5 bases, and 24 bases lay between the germline ends. Germline CDR1 MNHEY, CDR2 SVGAGI. The CDR3 has 16 residues. CDR3 region: CASILPRPRGLHEQYF. The CDR3 coding sequence is TGTGCCAGCATTCTCCCACGGCCAAGGGGACTCCACGAGCAGTACTTC.

This clonotype appeared many times. This sequence joins TRBV5-5 and TRBJ1-2, with D tentatively TRBD1 (6 bases). Trimming shortened V by 3 bases and J by 4 bases, and 13 bases separated the two germline ends. The CDR3 length is 14 residues. Germline V gives CDR1 SGHKS, CDR2 YYEKEE (reference sequence). The CDR3 nucleotides are TGTGCCAGCAGCTCACCGGGGGCTAGCTATGGCTACACCTTC. This encodes CASSSPGASYGYTF.

V usage is TRBV4-3 and J usage is TRBJ2-2; D ambiguous. Germline V lookup: CDR1 LGHNA, CDR2 YSLEER. Between the trimmed V and J ends, which lost 5 bases and 5 bases, there was a span of 9 bases. The CDR3 contains 13 residues. CDR3: CASSWVGTGELFF. The CDR3 coding sequence is TGCGCCAGCAGCTGGGTAGGGACCGGGGAGCTGTTTTTT.

This clonotype appeared a few times. The rearrangement links TRBV7-8 to TRBJ2-3, with D tentatively TRBD1 (5 bases). V lost 5 bases to trimming and J lost 2 bases, with 11 bases between them. CDR1 and CDR2 from the germline V gene are SGHVS and FQNEAQ. The CDR3 is 14 amino acids. The CDR3 bases are TGTGCCAGCAGCGGTCGGACAACCACAGATACGCAGTATTTT. It translates to CASSGRTTTDTQYF.

At least ten counts were recorded for this clonotype. This sequence joins TRBV6-5 and TRBJ1-3; D is undetermined. The CDR3 runs 13 residues. Germline V lookup: CDR1 MNHEY, CDR2 SVGAGI. V shed 3 bases and J shed 4 bases, with 7 bases lying between them. Here the CDR3 reads CASSYNPGNTIYF. DNA for the CDR3: TGTGCCAGCAGTTATAACCCAGGAAACACCATATATTTT.

V gene TRBV6-2 or TRBV6-3 combines with J gene TRBJ1-1; D perhaps matches TRBD1 (6 bases). There are 12 residues in the CDR3. Germline lookup yields CDR1 MNHEY and CDR2 SVGEGT. V was shortened by 5 bases and J by 4 bases, with 8 bases between the two germline ends. The DNA of the CDR3 is TGTGCCAGCAGTGCAGGGGCCACTGAAGCTTTCTTT. It is translated as CASSAGATEAFF.

This clonotype was detected ten times or more. This chain connects TRBV2 to TRBJ1-2; no firm D call. This CDR3 is 11 amino acids long. Trimming removed 4 bases from V and 4 bases from J, with 4 bases in between. Germline CDR1 and CDR2: SNHLY and FYNNEI. The CDR3 nucleotides are TGTGCCAGCAGTGTTAGCTATGGCTACACCTTC. This translates into CASSVSYGYTF.

This clonotype was seen only a few times. The genes are TRBV29-1 and TRBJ1-2; D is uncertain. Germline CDR1 reads SQVTM; CDR2 reads ANQGSEA. CDR3 length: 11 amino acids. Trimming shortened V by 8 bases and J by 0 bases, and 7 bases separated the two germline ends. The CDR3 here is CSSGTNYGYTF. The CDR3 DNA is TGCAGCTCGGGAACTAACTATGGCTACACCTTC.

The rearrangement joins TRBV25-1 to TRBJ2-3; D ambiguous. The CDR3 runs to 15 residues. V lost 5 bases to trimming and J lost 2 bases, with 14 bases between them. The germline V gene encodes CDR1 MGHDK and CDR2 SYGVNS. CDR3 amino acids: CASSTLVGPTDTQYF. The CDR3 coding sequence is TGTGCCAGCAGTACATTGGTGGGCCCCACAGATACGCAGTATTTT.